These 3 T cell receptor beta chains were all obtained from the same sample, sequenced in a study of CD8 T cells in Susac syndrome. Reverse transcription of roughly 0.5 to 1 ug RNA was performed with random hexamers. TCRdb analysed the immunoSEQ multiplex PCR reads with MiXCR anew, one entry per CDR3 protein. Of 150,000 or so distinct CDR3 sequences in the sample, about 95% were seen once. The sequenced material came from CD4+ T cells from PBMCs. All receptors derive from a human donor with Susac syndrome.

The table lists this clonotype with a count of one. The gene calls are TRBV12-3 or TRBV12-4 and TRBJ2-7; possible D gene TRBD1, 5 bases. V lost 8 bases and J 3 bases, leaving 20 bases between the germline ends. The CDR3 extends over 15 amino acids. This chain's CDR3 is CASGRPSQGNYEQYF. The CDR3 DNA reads TGTGCCAGCGGAAGGCCATCGCAGGGAAACTACGAGCAGTACTTC.

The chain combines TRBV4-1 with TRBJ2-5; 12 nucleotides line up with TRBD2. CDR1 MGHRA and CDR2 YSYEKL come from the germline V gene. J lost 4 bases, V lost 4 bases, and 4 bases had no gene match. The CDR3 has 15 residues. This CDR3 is CASSPSGGAPETQYF. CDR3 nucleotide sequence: TGCGCCAGCAGCCCTAGCGGGGGGGCCCCAGAGACCCAGTACTTC.

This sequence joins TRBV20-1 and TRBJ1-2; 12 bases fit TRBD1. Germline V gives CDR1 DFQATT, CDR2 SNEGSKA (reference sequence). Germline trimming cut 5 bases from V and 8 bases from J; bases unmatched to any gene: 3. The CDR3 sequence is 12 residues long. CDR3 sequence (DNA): TGCAGTGCTGGAGGGACAGGGGGCGGCTACACCTTC. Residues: CSAGGTGGGYTF.